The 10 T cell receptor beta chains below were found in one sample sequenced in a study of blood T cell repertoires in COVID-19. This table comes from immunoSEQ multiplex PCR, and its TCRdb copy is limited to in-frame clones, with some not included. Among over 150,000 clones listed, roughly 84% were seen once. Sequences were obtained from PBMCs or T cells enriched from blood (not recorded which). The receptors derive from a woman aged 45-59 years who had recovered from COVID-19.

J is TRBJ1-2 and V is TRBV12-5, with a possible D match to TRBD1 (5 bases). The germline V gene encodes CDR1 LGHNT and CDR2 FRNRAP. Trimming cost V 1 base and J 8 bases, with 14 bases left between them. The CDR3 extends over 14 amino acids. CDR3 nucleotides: TGTGCTAGTGGTTTGGACAGGAATCGAAACGGCTACACCTTC. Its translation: CASGLDRNRNGYTF.

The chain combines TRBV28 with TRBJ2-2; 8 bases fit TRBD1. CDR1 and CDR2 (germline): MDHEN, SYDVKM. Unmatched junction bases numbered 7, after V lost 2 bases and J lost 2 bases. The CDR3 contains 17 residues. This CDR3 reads CASSLAWGQANTGELFF. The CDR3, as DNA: TGTGCCAGCAGTTTAGCGTGGGGACAGGCCAACACCGGGGAGCTGTTTTTT.

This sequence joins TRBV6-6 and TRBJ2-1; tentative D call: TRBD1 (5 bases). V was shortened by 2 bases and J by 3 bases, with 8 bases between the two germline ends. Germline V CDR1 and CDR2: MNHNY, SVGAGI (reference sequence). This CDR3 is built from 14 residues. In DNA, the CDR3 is TGTGCCAGCAGTTACGGGGCGAGCTACAATGAGCAGTTCTTC. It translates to CASSYGASYNEQFF.

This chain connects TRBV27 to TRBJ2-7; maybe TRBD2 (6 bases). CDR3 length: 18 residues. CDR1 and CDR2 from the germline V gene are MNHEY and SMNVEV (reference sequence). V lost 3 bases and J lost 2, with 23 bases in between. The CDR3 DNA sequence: TGTGCCAGCAGTTTTCGGGGGTCCGGACTTAGATATACCTACGAGCAGTACTTC. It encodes CASSFRGSGLRYTYEQYF.

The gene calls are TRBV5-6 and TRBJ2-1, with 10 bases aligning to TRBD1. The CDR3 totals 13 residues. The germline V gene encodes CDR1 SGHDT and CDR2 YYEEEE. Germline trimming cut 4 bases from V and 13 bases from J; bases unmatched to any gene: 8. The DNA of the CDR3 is TGTGCCAGCAGCATCCGGGACAGGGGAGACCAGTTCTTC. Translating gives CASSIRDRGDQFF.

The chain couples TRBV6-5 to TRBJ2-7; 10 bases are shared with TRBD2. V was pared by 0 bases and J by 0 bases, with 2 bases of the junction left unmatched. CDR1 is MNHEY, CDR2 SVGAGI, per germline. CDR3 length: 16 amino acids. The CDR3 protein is CASSYSTSGLSYEQYF. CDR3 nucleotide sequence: TGTGCCAGCAGTTACTCGACTAGCGGGCTCTCCTACGAGCAGTACTTC.

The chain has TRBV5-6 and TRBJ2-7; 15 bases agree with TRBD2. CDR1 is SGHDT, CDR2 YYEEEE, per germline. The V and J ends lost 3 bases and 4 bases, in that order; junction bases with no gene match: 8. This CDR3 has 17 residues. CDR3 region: CASSYKGLAGGKYEQYF. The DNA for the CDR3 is TGTGCCAGCAGCTATAAAGGACTAGCGGGAGGGAAGTACGAGCAGTACTTC.

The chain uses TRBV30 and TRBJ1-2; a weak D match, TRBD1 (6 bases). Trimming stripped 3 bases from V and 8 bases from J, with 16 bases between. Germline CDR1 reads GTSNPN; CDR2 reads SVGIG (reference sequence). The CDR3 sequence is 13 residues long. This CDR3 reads CAWRPWGGNGYTF. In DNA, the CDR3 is TGTGCCTGGAGGCCTTGGGGGGGCAACGGCTACACCTTC. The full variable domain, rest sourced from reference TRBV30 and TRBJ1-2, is SQTIHQWPATLVQPVGSPLSLECTVEGTSNPNLYWYRQAAGRGLQLLFYSVGIGQISSEVPQNLSASRPQDRQFILSSKKLLLSDSGFYLCAWRPWGGNGYTFGSGTRLTVV.

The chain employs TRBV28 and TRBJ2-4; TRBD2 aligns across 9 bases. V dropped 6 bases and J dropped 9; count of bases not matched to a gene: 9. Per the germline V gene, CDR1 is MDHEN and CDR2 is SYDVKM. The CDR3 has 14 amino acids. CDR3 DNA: TGTGCCAGCAGCTCCCGGGCGGGAGGGCGCATTCAGTACTTC. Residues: CASSSRAGGRIQYF. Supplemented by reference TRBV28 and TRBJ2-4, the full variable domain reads DVKVTQSSRYLVKRTGEKVFLECVQDMDHENMFWYRQDPGLGLRLIYFSYDVKMKEKGDIPEGYSVSREKKERFSLILESASTNQTSMYLCASSSRAGGRIQYFGAGTRLSVL.

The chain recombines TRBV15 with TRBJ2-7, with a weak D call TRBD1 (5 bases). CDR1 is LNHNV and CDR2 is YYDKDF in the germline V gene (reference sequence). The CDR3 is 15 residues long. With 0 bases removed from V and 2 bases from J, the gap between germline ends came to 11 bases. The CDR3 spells CATSRDPAGTYEQYF. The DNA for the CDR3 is TGTGCCACCAGCAGAGATCCGGCAGGGACCTACGAGCAGTACTTC.